Sequencing of this TCR beta chain was carried out in a study of regulatory T cells in long-lasting Graves disease. General study points: Newly diagnosed Graves' patients had higher TCR diversity than persistent ones. Researchers examined only peripheral blood and not thyroid tissue.

The sample's time point: persistent/refractory GD, antithyroid drugs over 5 years with positive TRAb. From RNA extracted from PBMCs, the TCR library was made. Patients were from an endocrinology department in Xi'an, China. Approximately 10-milliliter peripheral blood samples went into EDTA tubes. This CDR3 comprises 15 residues. V was cut by 6 bases and J by 3 bases, with 17 bases left in between. Germline CDR1 and CDR2: SGHAT and FQNNGV. For TCR beta, libraries came from iRepertoire HTBI primers and Arm-PCR of CDR3 regions. TCRdb re-called the multiplex PCR reads with MiXCR, one entry per CDR3 protein. Seen here are about 470,000 distinct CDR3 sequences, about a fifth observed once, and the top ten hold less than 9%. The table lists this clonotype with a few counts. Its antigen is unknown.

The sequence was obtained from a female donor with Graves disease. This specimen was peripheral blood mononuclear cells (PBMCs), taken when the disease was refractory, from a patient treated with antithyroid drugs. The V and J genes are TRBV11-2 and TRBJ1-1; D call uncertain. The CDR3 sequence is CASSHEVDGYTEAFF. For the CDR3, the DNA is TGTGCCAGCAGTCACGAAGTAGACGGGTACACTGAAGCTTTCTTT. Combining the CDR3 with reference TRBV11-2 and TRBJ1-1 gives the whole variable domain EAGVAQSPRYKIIEKRQSVAFWCNPISGHATLYWYQQILGQGPKLLIQFQNNGVVDDSQLPKDRFSAERLKGVDSTLKIQPAKLEDSAVYLCASSHEVDGYTEAFFGQGTRLTVV.